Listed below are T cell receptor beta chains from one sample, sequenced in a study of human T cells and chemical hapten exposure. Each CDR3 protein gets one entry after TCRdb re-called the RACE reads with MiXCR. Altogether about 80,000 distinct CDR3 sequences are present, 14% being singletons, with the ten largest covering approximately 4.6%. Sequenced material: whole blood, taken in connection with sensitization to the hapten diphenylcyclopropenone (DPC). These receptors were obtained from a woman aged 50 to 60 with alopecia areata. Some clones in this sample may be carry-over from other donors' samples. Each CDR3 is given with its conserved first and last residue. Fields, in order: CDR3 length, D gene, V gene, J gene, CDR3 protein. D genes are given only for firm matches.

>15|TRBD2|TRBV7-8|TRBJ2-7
CASSLTSGGSYEQYF
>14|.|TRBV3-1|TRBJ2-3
CASSRAGVKNTQYF
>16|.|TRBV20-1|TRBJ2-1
CSARASGGQKFNEQFF
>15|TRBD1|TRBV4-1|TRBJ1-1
CASSQVDRGNTEAFF
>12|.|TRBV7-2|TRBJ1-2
CASSSPNTRYTF
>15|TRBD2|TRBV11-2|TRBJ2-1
CASSGRNSGTYEQFF
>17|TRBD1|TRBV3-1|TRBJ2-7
CASSRYSYGQGGNEQYF
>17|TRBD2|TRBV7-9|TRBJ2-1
CASSATFAGELGNEQFF
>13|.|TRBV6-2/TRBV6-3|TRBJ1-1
CASSWQGYTEAFF
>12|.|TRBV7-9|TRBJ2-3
CASSFLPDTQYF
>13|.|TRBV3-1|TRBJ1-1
CASSQVSATEAFF
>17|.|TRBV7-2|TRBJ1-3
CASSLSKGMLGRNTIYF
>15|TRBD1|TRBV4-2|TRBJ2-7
CASSREGTANYEQYF
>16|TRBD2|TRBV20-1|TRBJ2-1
CSARDRGTSIYNEQFF
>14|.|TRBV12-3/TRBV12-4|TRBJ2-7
CASTPGRRSYEQYF
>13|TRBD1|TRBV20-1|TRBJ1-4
CSPNRGTNEKLFF
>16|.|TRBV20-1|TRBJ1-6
CSASEQRSSYNSPLHF
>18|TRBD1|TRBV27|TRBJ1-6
CASTFAGTGSSYNSPLHF
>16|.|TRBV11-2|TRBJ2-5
CASSPAWGVGKETQYF
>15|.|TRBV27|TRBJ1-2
CASSSRSVLNYGYTF
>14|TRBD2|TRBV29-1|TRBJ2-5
CSAPTSGVQETQYF
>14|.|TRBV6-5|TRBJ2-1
CASSPLNASPGRVF
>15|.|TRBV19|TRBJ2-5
CASSTTDRRQETQYF
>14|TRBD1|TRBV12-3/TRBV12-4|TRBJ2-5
CASRDGTAQETQYF
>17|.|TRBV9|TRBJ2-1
CASSVVAGAQSYNEQFF
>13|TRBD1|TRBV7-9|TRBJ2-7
CASSLYRGDEQYF
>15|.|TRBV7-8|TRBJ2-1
CASSAAGTYYSEQFF
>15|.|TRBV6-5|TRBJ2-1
CASSYHPSSYNEQFF
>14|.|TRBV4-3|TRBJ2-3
CASSQRFGRDTQYF
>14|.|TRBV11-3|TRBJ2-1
CASSSRTGANEQFF
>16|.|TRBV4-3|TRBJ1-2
CASSQDSQAPNYGYTF
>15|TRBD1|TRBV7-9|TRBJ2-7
CASSLLRQGVNEQYF
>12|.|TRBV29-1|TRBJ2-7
CSVGTLAYEQYF
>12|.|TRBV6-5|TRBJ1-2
CATRKVNYGYTF
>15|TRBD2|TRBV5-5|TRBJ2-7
CASSLGGTSVYEQYF
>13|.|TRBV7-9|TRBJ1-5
CASSGLSNQPQHF
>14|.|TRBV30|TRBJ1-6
CAWRVTYINSPLHF
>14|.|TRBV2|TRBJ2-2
CASCLVANTGELFF
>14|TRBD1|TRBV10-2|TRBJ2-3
CASSHRGPSDTQYF
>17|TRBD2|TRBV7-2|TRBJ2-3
CASSLGLAGASTDTQYF
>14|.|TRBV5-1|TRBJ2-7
CASSFRDKAYEQYF
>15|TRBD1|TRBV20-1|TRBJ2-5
CSASPGQGTKETQYF
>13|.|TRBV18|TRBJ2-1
CASSRDGYNEQFF
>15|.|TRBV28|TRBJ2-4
CASSPIERTKNIQYF
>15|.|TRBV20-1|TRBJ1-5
CSASPPGYSNQPQHF